This T cell receptor (beta chain) comes out of a study of blood T cell repertoires in COVID-19. The Seattle site enrolled patients during active infection and followed them longitudinally. V lost 6 bases and J 0 bases, leaving 11 bases between the germline ends. Germline V gene data show CDR1 as SNHLY and CDR2 as FYNNEI. The CDR3 sequence is 14 residues long. Using immunoSEQ multiplex PCR, the repertoire was profiled, and TCRdb retains in-frame clones only, with some absent. Among 390,000 or so clones listed, more than 70% were seen once. This TCR derives from a young woman with COVID-19, enrolled during active disease. The chain carries TRBV2 and TRBJ1-1; no reliable D call. Sequencing was performed on peripheral blood. The CDR3 sequence is CASSPEGLNTEAFF. DNA of the CDR3: TGTGCCAGCAGCCCCGAGGGTCTGAACACTGAAGCTTTCTTT.